One and the same sample provided the 16 T cell receptor beta chains below, sequenced in a study of blood T cells in healthy people across ages. A second PCR of 7 to 11 cycles used a sample-barcoded 5' primer and a J-beta primer mix. TCRdb used MiXCR to reprocess the 5' RACE reads, holding one entry per CDR3 protein. The profile shows hundreds of thousands of distinct CDR3 sequences, around 32% of them singletons. Material for sequencing was blood. The source of these receptors is an elderly woman in good health.

V and J are TRBV9 and TRBJ2-1, with TRBD1 matching 8 bases. Germline loops: CDR1 SGDLS, CDR2 YYNGEE. This CDR3 is 15 amino acids long. With 0 bases clipped from V and 10 bases from J, the junction kept 9 bases outside the gene matches. As DNA, the CDR3 is TGTGCCAGCAGCGTAGCCCCACAGGGGGAGTACGAGCAGTTCTTC. Translated: CASSVAPQGEYEQFF.

Points on this clonotype: Just one base apart from a much larger clone, this may be a read error. The chain has TRBV5-8 and TRBJ2-5; 10 bases line up with TRBD1. This CDR3 is 12 amino acids long. V lost 2 bases and J lost 13; bases outside the gene matches: 5. Germline CDR1 is SGHTS and CDR2 is YDEGEE. CDR3 DNA sequence: TGTGCCAGCAGCTTTCACCGGGACAGGGGGTACTTC. This codes for CASSFHRDRGYF.

The V and J genes are TRBV7-9 and TRBJ1-1; D ambiguous. The CDR3 extends over 13 amino acids. Trimming took off 6 bases at V and 5 bases at J, with 13 bases between the two ends. Germline values: CDR1 SEHNR, CDR2 FQNEAQ (reference sequence). Here the CDR3 reads CASSPPGLTEAFF. In DNA, the CDR3 is TGTGCCAGCAGTCCCCCGGGATTGACTGAAGCTTTCTTT.

There are many counts of this clonotype. V gene TRBV4-2 combines with J gene TRBJ2-5, with D possibly TRBD2 on 5 matching bases. V lost 0 bases, J lost 0 bases, and 8 bases lay in between. Germline V gene data show CDR1 as LGHNA and CDR2 as YNFKEQ. The CDR3 extends over 15 amino acids. The CDR3 nucleotides are TGTGCCAGCAGCCAAGAAATAGCGCACCAAGAGACCCAGTACTTC. This sequence encodes CASSQEIAHQETQYF.

J is TRBJ2-7 and V is TRBV29-1; possibly TRBD1 for D (6 bases). The CDR3 runs to 13 residues. Trimming took 4 bases from V and 3 from J, leaving 13 bases between them. Germline CDR1 is SQVTM and CDR2 is ANQGSEA. CDR3 sequence: CSVGGRGHYEQYF. For the CDR3, the DNA is TGCAGCGTTGGAGGCAGGGGACACTACGAGCAGTACTTC.

Concerning this clonotype itself: One end of the junction varies from germline; a read error may be responsible. The rearrangement links TRBV19 to TRBJ1-4, with D perhaps matching TRBD1 (6 bases). The CDR3 is made up of 14 amino acids. CDR1 and CDR2 (germline): LNHDA, SQIVND (reference sequence). In nucleotides, the CDR3 is TGTGTCAGTAGTCCACAGGGAAGAAATGAAAAACTGTTTTTT. This encodes CVSSPQGRNEKLFF.

This clonotype was detected once. The chain couples TRBV20-1 to TRBJ1-2; TRBD1 might be the D (5 bases). CDR3 length equals 13 residues. The germline V and J ends were trimmed by 5 bases and 6 bases, with 16 bases remaining between them. In germline, CDR1 is DFQATT, CDR2 SNEGSKA (reference sequence). CDR3 loop: CSALPLRGDGYTF. CDR3 DNA: TGCAGTGCTCTCCCCCTGAGGGGCGATGGCTACACCTTC.

The chain employs TRBV2 and TRBJ2-7; either TRBD1 or TRBD2 may fit D (5 bases each). Trimming took off 4 bases at V and 1 base at J, with 14 bases between the two ends. Germline values: CDR1 SNHLY, CDR2 FYNNEI. The CDR3 sequence is 15 residues long. CDR3 protein: CASSASGLKSYEQYF. In DNA, the CDR3 is TGTGCCAGCAGTGCCTCGGGGCTGAAGTCCTACGAGCAGTACTTC.

This clonotype was counted at least ten times. This sequence joins TRBV5-5 and TRBJ2-1, with 10 bases aligning to TRBD2. The CDR3 is 18 residues long. Germline lookup yields CDR1 SGHKS and CDR2 YYEKEE (reference sequence). The J segment lost 0 bases and the V segment lost 9 bases, leaving 15 bases of the junction unmatched. Here the CDR3 DNA reads TGTGCCACCCAGACGTCCAGCGGGGGGGCGGTCTCCTACAATGAGCAGTTCTTC. This gives the protein CATQTSSGGAVSYNEQFF.

This clonotype was seen repeatedly, ten times or more. The chain has TRBV4-2 and TRBJ2-5; 9 positions agree with TRBD2. Trimming took 0 bases from V and 5 from J; bases not matched to a gene: 10. The germline gives CDR1 LGHNA, CDR2 YNFKEQ. The CDR3 length is 17 residues. The CDR3 DNA reads TGTGCCAGCAGCCAAGAAGGGGGTATTGCGGGGGGGGAGACCCAGTACTTC. Amino acids: CASSQEGGIAGGETQYF.

This clonotype was seen ten or more times. This chain connects TRBV30 to TRBJ2-1; D is perhaps TRBD1 or TRBD2 (5 bases each). Trimming cost V 3 bases and J 2 bases, with 8 bases left between them. This CDR3 region has 13 residues. Germline assignment: CDR1 GTSNPN and CDR2 SVGIG (reference sequence). The CDR3 DNA follows: TGTGCCTGGAGCGGGGACGCCTACAATGAGCAGTTCTTC. Its protein is CAWSGDAYNEQFF.

Of note for this clonotype: A single base separates this from a much larger clone, so it may be a read error. The rearrangement joins TRBV24-1 to TRBJ2-7; TRBD1 matches 10 bases. Per germline, CDR1 KGHDR and CDR2 SFDVKD. The CDR3 is made up of 16 amino acids. J gave up 7 bases and V 4 bases, and 12 bases lay outside the gene matches. CDR3 in DNA: TGTGCCACCAGTGAGTCCGGGACAGGGGTTTACAATGAGCAGTACTTC. Amino acid sequence: CATSESGTGVYNEQYF.

In its sample, this clonotype was seen many times. The genes are TRBV27 and TRBJ2-1; D may be TRBD2 (5 bases). V was pared by 7 bases and J by 2 bases, with 15 bases between. Germline lookup yields CDR1 MNHEY and CDR2 SMNVEV (reference sequence). The CDR3 is 15 amino acids. The CDR3 region has the DNA TGTGCCAGCAACGTGAAAGGGAGCGCCTACAATGAGCAGTTCTTC. Translated, it gives CASNVKGSAYNEQFF.

This clonotype appeared many times. The chain links TRBV28 to TRBJ1-2, with a weak D call TRBD1 (5 bases). The CDR3 length is 17 residues. Germline V gene data show CDR1 as MDHEN and CDR2 as SYDVKM. Trimming shortened V by 2 bases and J by 1 base, and 17 bases separated the two germline ends. CDR3 sequence reads: CASSLGVWGEFNYGYTF. The CDR3 DNA reads as TGTGCCAGCAGTTTAGGGGTGTGGGGGGAATTTAACTATGGCTACACCTTC.

The chain has TRBV11-2 and TRBJ2-7; TRBD1 is a possible D gene (6 bases). Per the germline V gene, CDR1 is SGHAT and CDR2 is FQNNGV. V was shortened by 5 bases and J by 8 bases, with 13 bases between the two germline ends. CDR3 size: 12 residues. CDR3 sequence: CASSTPGAKQYF. In DNA form, the CDR3 reads TGTGCCAGCAGCACCCCAGGGGCGAAGCAGTACTTC.

The chain carries TRBV6-5 and TRBJ1-1; D is possibly TRBD1 (6 bases). V was pared by 5 bases and J by 5 bases, with 15 bases between. The CDR3 consists of 14 residues. Germline V gene sequence: CDR1 MNHEY, CDR2 SVGAGI. The CDR3 here is CASSPVGGATEAFF. DNA of the CDR3: TGTGCCAGCAGTCCCGTGGGGGGGGCGACTGAAGCTTTCTTT.